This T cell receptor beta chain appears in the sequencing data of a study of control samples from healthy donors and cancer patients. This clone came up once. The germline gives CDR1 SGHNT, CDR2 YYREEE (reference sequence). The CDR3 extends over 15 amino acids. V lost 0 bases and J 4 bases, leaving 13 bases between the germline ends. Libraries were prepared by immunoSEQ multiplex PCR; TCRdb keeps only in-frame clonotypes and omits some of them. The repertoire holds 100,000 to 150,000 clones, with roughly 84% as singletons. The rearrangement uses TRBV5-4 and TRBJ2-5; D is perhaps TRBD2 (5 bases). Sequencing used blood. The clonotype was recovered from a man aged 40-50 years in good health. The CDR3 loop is CASSLAPQAGETQYF. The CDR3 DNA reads TGTGCCAGCAGCTTGGCGCCCCAGGCGGGAGAGACCCAGTACTTC.